Each of the 10 T cell receptor beta chains below was sequenced from the same sample in a study of T cell responses to AZD1222 COVID-19 vaccine. Assay: immunoSEQ multiplex PCR; the TCRdb copy retains only in-frame clones and omits some. The sample yields 100,000 to 120,000 clones, around nine tenths seen once. The sequences come from peripheral blood, collected 28 days after the second AZD1222 dose. Receptor source: an adult who received the AZD1222 COVID-19 vaccine.

The chain is built from TRBV12-3 or TRBV12-4 and TRBJ2-7; the D gene is possibly TRBD2 (5 bases). The length of the CDR3 is 12 residues. V lost 7 bases to trimming and J lost 4 bases, with 11 bases between them. CDR3 in amino acids: CASTSSGYEQYF. CDR3 DNA: TGTGCCAGCACCTCAAGCGGTTACGAGCAGTACTTC.

V gene TRBV10-3 combines with J gene TRBJ1-2, with D perhaps TRBD1 (5 bases). V shed 6 bases and J shed 8 bases, with 22 bases lying between them. Germline V gene sequence: CDR1 ENHRY, CDR2 SYGVKD. This CDR3 has 15 residues. This chain's CDR3 is CAISPGGENYGGYTF. CDR3 bases: TGTGCCATCAGCCCCGGAGGGGAAAACTATGGAGGCTACACCTTC.

The genes are TRBV5-8 and TRBJ1-2; D gene ambiguous. V was clipped by 0 bases and J by 3 bases, with 12 bases between them. The CDR3 spans 15 residues. Looked up from germline, CDR1 is SGHTS and CDR2 is YDEGEE. DNA for the CDR3: TGTGCCAGCAGCTTGGCCGTCGCTTTATACTATGGCTACACCTTC. This encodes CASSLAVALYYGYTF. Together with reference TRBV5-8 and TRBJ1-2, the CDR3 gives the full variable domain: EAGVTQSPTHLIKTRGQQATLRCSPISGHTSVYWYQQALGLGLQFLLWYDEGEERNRGNFPPRFSGRQFPNYSSELNVNALELEDSALYLCASSLAVALYYGYTFGSGTRLTVV.

The rearrangement links TRBV9 to TRBJ1-4, with 9 nucleotides matching TRBD1. After removal of 3 bases from V and 4 bases from J, the junction contained 4 bases not matched to a gene. The CDR3 is made up of 15 amino acids. CDR1 is SGDLS, CDR2 YYNGEE, per germline. CDR3 sequence reads: CASSGGTGNNEKLFF. As DNA, the CDR3 is TGTGCCAGCAGCGGGGGGACAGGGAATAATGAAAAACTGTTTTTT.

The count of this clone is one. This rearrangement joins TRBV5-5 to TRBJ2-2; 7 bases are a match to TRBD1. After removal of 4 bases from V and 0 bases from J, the junction contained 3 bases not matched to a gene. The CDR3 consists of 15 residues. Germline CDR1 and CDR2: SGHKS and YYEKEE (reference sequence). CDR3 sequence: CASSEGTANTGELFF. CDR3 sequence (DNA): TGTGCCAGCAGCGAAGGGACAGCGAACACCGGGGAGCTGTTTTTT.

This chain uses TRBV27 with TRBJ2-3; tentatively, D is TRBD1 (5 bases). Germline V gene lookup returns CDR1 MNHEY and CDR2 SMNVEV (reference sequence). Trimming took off 4 bases at V and 5 bases at J, with 10 bases between the two ends. The CDR3 runs to 13 residues. CDR3: CASSSNRRDTQYF. CDR3 sequence (DNA): TGTGCCAGCAGTTCAAACAGGAGAGATACGCAGTATTTT.

The rearrangement uses TRBV5-5 and TRBJ2-7; tentatively, D is TRBD1 or TRBD2 (5 bases each). The germline gives CDR1 SGHKS, CDR2 YYEKEE (reference sequence). The V gene lost 5 bases and the J gene lost 2 bases, with 20 bases spanning the gap. CDR3 length equals 16 residues. Here the CDR3 reads CASRLGPGTTTYEQYF. The CDR3 DNA reads as TGTGCCAGCAGATTAGGACCCGGGACGACAACCTACGAGCAGTACTTC.

Only one count was recorded for this clone. V and J are TRBV18 and TRBJ2-7; tentatively, D is TRBD2 (6 bases). The CDR3 is 15 residues long. Per germline, CDR1 KGHSH and CDR2 LQKENI. Trimming left V 2 bases short and J 0 bases short, with 11 bases between. CDR3 nucleotide sequence: TGTGCCAGCTCACCAGGCGCGGGGAGCTCCTACGAGCAGTACTTC. Translated, it gives CASSPGAGSSYEQYF. The complete variable domain, with remaining parts taken from reference TRBV18 and TRBJ2-7, reads NAGVMQNPRHLVRRRGQEARLRCSPMKGHSHVYWYRQLPEEGLKFMVYLQKENIIDESGMPKERFSAEFPKEGPSILRIQQVVRGDSAAYFCASSPGAGSSYEQYFGPGTRLTVT.

The gene calls are TRBV5-8 and TRBJ2-4; 7 nucleotides align to TRBD1. This CDR3 region has 14 residues. Germline CDR1 and CDR2: SGHTS and YDEGEE. V was clipped by 4 bases and J by 6 bases; unmatched bases: 7. As DNA, the CDR3 is TGTGCCAGCAGCCTCGGAAACAGGGGAAACATTCAGTACTTC. This encodes CASSLGNRGNIQYF.

The V call is TRBV2, the J call TRBJ2-3; 7 bases line up with TRBD1. J lost 4 bases, V lost 4 bases, and 23 bases had no gene match. CDR1 and CDR2 from the germline V gene are SNHLY and FYNNEI. This CDR3 comprises 20 residues. DNA for the CDR3: TGTGCCAGCAGTGTACCTTACAGGGGATTTCGGGATTCGATCGCAGATACGCAGTATTTT. Translation gives CASSVPYRGFRDSIADTQYF.